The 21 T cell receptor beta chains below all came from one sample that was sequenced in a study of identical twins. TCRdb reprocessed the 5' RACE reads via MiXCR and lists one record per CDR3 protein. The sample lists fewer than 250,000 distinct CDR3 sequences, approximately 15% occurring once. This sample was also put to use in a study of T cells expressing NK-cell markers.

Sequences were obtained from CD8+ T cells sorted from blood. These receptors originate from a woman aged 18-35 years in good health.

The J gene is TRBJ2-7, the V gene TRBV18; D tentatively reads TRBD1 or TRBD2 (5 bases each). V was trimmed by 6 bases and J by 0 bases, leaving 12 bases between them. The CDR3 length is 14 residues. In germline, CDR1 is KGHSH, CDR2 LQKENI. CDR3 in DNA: TGTGCCAGCTCTCGTCGGGACCTCTCCTACGAGCAGTACTTC. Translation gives CASSRRDLSYEQYF.

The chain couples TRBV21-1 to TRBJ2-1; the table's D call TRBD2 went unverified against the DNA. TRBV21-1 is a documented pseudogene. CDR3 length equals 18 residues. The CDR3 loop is CASSKKSGTTLWFNEQFF. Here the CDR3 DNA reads TGTGCCAGCAGCAAAAAATCCGGGACTACATTGTGGTTCAATGAGCAGTTCTTC.

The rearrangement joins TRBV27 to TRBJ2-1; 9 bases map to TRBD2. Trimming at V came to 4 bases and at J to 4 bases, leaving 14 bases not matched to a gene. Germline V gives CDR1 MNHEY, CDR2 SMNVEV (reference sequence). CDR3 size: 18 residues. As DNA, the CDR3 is TGTGCCAGCAGTTCCACTCTGGCGGGAGGGCCCGGTTACAATGAGCAGTTCTTC. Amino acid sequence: CASSSTLAGGPGYNEQFF.

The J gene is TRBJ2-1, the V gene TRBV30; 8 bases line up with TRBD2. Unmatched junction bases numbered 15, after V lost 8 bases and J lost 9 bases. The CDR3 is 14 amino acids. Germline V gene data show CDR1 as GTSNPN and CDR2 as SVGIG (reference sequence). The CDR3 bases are TGTGCCGCGGAGGGGAGCGGGAGTTTATTTGAGCAGTTCTTC. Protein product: CAAEGSGSLFEQFF.

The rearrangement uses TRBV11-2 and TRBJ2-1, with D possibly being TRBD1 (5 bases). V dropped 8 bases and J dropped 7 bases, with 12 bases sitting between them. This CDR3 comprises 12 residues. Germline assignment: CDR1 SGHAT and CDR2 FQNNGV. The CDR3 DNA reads TGTGCCAGCGGCTCGACAGTTAATGAGCAGTTCTTC. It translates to CASGSTVNEQFF.

The CDR3 DNA reads as TGTGCCACGGGTTGGACAGGGAGGGCCTACGAGCAGTACTTC. It yields the protein CATGWTGRAYEQYF. This rearrangement joins TRBV27 to TRBJ2-7, with a possible D match to TRBD1 (8 bases). The V gene lost 10 bases and the J gene lost 2 bases, with 18 bases spanning the gap. The CDR3 spans 14 residues. Germline loops: CDR1 MNHEY, CDR2 SMNVEV (reference sequence).

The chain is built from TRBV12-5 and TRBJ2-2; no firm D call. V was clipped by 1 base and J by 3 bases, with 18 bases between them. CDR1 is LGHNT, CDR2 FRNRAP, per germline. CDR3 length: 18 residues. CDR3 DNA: TGTGCTAGTGGTTTGGCTTACGTCCTCGGCTCGGACACCGGGGAGCTGTTTTTT. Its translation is CASGLAYVLGSDTGELFF.

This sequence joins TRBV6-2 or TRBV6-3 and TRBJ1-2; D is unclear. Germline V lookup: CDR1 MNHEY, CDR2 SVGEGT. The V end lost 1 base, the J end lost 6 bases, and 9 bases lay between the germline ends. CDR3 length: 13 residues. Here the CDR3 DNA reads TGTGCCAGCAGTTACTGGCAGGATAATGGCTACACCTTC. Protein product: CASSYWQDNGYTF.

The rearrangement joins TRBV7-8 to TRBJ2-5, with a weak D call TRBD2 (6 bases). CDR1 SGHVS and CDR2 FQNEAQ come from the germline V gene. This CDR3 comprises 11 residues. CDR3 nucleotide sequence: TGTGCGGCGGGACTCCAAGAGACCCAGTACTTC. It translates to CAAGLQETQYF.

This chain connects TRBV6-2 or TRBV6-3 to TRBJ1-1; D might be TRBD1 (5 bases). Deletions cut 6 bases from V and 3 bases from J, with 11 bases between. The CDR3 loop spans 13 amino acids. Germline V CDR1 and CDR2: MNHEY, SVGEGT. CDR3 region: CASRPRGDTEAFF. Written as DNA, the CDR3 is TGTGCCAGCAGGCCACGGGGGGACACTGAAGCTTTCTTT.

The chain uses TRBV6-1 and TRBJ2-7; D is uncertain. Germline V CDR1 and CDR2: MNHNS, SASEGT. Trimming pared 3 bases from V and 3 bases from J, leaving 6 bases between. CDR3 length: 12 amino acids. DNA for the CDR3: TGTGCCAGCAGTGAGGTCGTCTACGAGCAGTACTTC. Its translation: CASSEVVYEQYF.

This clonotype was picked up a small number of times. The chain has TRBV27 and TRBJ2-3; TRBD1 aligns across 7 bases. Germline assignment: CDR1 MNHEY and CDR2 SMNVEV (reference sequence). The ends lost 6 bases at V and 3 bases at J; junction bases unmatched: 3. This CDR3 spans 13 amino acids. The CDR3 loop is CASRPTGTDTQYF. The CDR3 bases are TGTGCCAGCAGACCGACAGGGACAGATACGCAGTATTTT.

CDR3 nucleotide sequence: TGCAGTGCTAGAACAGGGGAGGAGGTCACTGAAGCTTTCTTT. It yields the protein CSARTGEEVTEAFF. The chain couples TRBV20-1 to TRBJ1-1; 7 bases are shared with TRBD1. The V and J ends lost 2 bases and 4 bases, in that order; junction bases with no gene match: 7. In germline, CDR1 is DFQATT, CDR2 SNEGSKA (reference sequence). The CDR3 runs to 14 residues.

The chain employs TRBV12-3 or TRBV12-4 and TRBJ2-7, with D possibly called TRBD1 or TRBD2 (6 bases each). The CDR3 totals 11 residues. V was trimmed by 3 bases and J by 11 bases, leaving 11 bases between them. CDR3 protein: CASSFGGLEYF. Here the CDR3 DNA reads TGTGCCAGCAGTTTTGGGGGGCTGGAGTACTTC.

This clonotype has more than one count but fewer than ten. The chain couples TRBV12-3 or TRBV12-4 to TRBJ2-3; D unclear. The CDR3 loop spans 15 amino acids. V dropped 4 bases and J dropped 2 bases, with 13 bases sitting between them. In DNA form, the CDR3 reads TGTGCCAGCAGTTCTCGAACCGCTACCACAGATACGCAGTATTTT. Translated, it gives CASSSRTATTDTQYF.

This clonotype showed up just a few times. The CDR3 DNA is TGTGCCAGCATCGGCGGGAGTGTAAACTACAATGAGCAGTTCTTC. Its protein is CASIGGSVNYNEQFF. The chain couples TRBV2 to TRBJ2-1; TRBD2 matches at 7 bases. The CDR3 consists of 15 residues. Germline-derived CDR1 and CDR2 are SNHLY and FYNNEI. The trim removed 7 bases at V and 3 bases at J, leaving 9 bases unmatched.

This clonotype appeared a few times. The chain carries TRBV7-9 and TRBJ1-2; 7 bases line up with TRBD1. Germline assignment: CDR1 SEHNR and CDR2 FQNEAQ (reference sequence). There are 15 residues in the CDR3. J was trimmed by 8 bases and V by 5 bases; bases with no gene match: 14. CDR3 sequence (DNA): TGTGCCAGCAGCCACCGGGACAGCCCCAGGGGAGGCTACACCTTC. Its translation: CASSHRDSPRGGYTF.

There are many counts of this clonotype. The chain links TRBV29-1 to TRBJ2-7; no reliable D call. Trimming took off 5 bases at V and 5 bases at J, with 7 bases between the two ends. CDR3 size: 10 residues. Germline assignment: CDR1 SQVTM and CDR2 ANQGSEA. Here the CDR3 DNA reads TGCAGCGTTATCTTCCACGAGCAGTACTTC. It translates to CSVIFHEQYF.

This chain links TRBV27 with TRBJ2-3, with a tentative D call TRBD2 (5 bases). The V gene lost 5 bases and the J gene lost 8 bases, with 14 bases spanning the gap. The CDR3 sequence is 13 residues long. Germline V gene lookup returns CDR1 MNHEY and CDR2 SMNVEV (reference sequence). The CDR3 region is CASSPPASSTQYF. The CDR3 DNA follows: TGTGCCAGCAGTCCGCCCGCTAGCTCTACGCAGTATTTT.

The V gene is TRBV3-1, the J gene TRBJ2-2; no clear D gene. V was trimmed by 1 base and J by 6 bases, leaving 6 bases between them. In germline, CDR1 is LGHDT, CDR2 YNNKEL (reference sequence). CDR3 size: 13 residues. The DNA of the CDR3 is TGTGCCAGCAGCCAAGTGACATCCGGGGAGCTGTTTTTT. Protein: CASSQVTSGELFF.

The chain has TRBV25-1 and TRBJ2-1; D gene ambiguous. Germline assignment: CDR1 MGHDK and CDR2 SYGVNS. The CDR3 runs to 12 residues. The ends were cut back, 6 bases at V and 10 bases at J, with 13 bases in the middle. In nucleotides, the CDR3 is TGTGCCAGCAGGGTGTCCGGGTGGGAGCAGTTCTTC. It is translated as CASRVSGWEQFF. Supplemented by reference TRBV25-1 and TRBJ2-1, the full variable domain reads EADIYQTPRYLVIGTGKKITLECSQTMGHDKMYWYQQDPGMELHLIHYSYGVNSTEKGDLSSESTVSRIRTEHFPLTLESARPSHTSQYLCASRVSGWEQFFGPGTRLTVL.